This entry features one T cell receptor beta chain sequence. The table came from immunoSEQ multiplex PCR; TCRdb's copy has only in-frame clones and leaves some out. The repertoire has tens of thousands of clones, about 90% of them found once; the top ten carry 0.65% to 0.9%. The record originates from a study of T cell changes during pregnancy in multiple sclerosis. Germline trimming cut 4 bases from V and 7 bases from J; bases unmatched to any gene: 7. The CDR3 contains 14 residues. From germline, CDR1 is SGDLS and CDR2 YYNGEE. Here the sequenced sample was CD4+ T cells from peripheral blood mononuclear cells, taken before pregnancy. The chain uses TRBV9 and TRBJ1-1; 10 nucleotides agree with TRBD1. The receptor's source is a female donor with multiple sclerosis, enrolled in a pregnancy study. The CDR3 is CASSPQTGGFEAFF. The CDR3 bases are TGTGCCAGCAGCCCTCAGACAGGGGGCTTTGAAGCTTTCTTT. The full variable domain, completed using reference TRBV9 and TRBJ1-1, is DSGVTQTPKHLITATGQRVTLRCSPRSGDLSVYWYQQSLDQGLQFLIQYYNGEERAKGNILERFSAQQFPDLHSELNLSSLELGDSALYFCASSPQTGGFEAFFGQGTRLTVV.